This T cell receptor beta chain is from a study of post-analysis software for immune sequencing data. Study at large: Disease courses included relapsing-remitting, secondary progressive and progressive-relapsing multiple sclerosis.

Unique molecular identifiers were carried by the TCR beta cDNA libraries. Hundreds of thousands of cDNA molecules were obtained from approximately 1 to 10 million T cells. TCRdb called the PCR reads again in MiXCR, with one record for every CDR3 protein. The table includes some 700,000 distinct CDR3 sequences, approximately 59% detected once. Study outcomes and limitations: Patients with multiple sclerosis recorded significantly lower normalized Chao1 diversity than controls, the study found. Under F measure analysis, samples from one preparation batch co-clustered strongly. Elevated frequency relative to controls characterized roughly five TRBV segments in patients, TRBV5-6, TRBV5-1 and TRBV20-1 among them.

The CDR3 is 14 residues long. CDR1 is SGHDT, CDR2 YYEEEE, per germline. The table lists this clonotype with a few counts. The antigen is unknown. Its ends do not fully match the called genes, so a read error is possible. This chain links TRBV5-6 with TRBJ1-2; D not certain. Sample: blood. This TCR was sampled from a girl aged 2 to 10 with multiple sclerosis. CDR3 region: CACSLAWAAHGYTF. The CDR3 nucleotides are TGTGCCTGCAGCTTGGCCTGGGCAGCCCATGGCTACACCTTC.